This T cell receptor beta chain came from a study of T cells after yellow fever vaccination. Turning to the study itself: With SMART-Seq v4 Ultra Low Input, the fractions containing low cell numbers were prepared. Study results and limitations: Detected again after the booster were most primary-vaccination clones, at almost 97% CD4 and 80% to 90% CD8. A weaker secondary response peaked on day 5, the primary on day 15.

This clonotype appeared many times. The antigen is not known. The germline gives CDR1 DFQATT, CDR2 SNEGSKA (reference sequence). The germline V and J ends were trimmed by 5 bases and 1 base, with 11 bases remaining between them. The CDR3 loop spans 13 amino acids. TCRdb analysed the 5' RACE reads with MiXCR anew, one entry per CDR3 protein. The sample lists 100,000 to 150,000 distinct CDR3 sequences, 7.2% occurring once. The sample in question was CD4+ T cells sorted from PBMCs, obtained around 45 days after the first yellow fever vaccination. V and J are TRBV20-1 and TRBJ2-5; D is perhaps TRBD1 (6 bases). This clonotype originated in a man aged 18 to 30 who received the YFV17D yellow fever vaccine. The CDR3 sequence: CSAEMTGQETQYF. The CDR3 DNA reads TGCAGTGCTGAAATGACAGGCCAAGAGACCCAGTACTTC.